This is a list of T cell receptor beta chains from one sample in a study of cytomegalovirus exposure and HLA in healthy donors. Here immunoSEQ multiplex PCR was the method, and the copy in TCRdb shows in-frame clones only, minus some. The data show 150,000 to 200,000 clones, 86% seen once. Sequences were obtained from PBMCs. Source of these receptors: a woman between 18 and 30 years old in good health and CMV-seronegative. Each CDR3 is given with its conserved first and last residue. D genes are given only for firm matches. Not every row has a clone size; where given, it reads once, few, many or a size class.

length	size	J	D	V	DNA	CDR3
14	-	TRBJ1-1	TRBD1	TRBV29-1	TGCAGCGTTTTAGGGGGCATGGGGGACACTGAAGCTTTCTTT	CSVLGGMGDTEAFF
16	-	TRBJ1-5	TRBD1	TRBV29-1	TGCAGCGTTGTTATCGGGGGACAGGGGGTCGGTCAGCCCCAGCATTTT	CSVVIGGQGVGQPQHF
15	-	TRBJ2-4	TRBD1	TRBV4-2	TGTGCCAGCAGCCAAGGGCAGGGGGCCGAAAACATTCAGTACTTC	CASSQGQGAENIQYF
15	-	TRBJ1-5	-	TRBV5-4	TGTGCCAGCAGCTTTGGGGGGGAGCGGGGTCAGCCCCAGCATTTT	CASSFGGERGQPQHF
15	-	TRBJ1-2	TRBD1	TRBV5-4	TGTGCCAGCAGCCGCCCGGGACAGGAGGGTAGGGGCTACACCTTC	CASSRPGQEGRGYTF
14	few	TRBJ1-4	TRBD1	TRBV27	TGTGCCAGCAGTTTTACAGGGGGCAATGAAAAACTGTTTTTT	CASSFTGGNEKLFF
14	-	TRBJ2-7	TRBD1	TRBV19	TGTGCCAGTCAGCCCCGGGACAGGTTTTCCGAGCAGTACTTC	CASQPRDRFSEQYF
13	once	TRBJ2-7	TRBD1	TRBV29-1	TGCAGCGTCCGACAGGGGGCCCTCTACGAGCAGTACTTC	CSVRQGALYEQYF
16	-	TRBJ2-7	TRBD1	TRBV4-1	TGCGCCAGCAGCCAAGATGGGACAGGGGATATCGACGAGCAGTACTTC	CASSQDGTGDIDEQYF
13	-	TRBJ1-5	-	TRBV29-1	TGCAGCGTTACAGAAAATAGCAATCAGCCCCAGCATTTT	CSVTENSNQPQHF
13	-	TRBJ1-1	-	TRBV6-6	TGTGCCAGCAAGGGGGGGGTGGACACTGAAGCTTTCTTT	CASKGGVDTEAFF
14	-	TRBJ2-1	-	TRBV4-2	TGTGCCAGCAGCCAAGCCACAGGGTTGAATGAGCAGTTCTTC	CASSQATGLNEQFF
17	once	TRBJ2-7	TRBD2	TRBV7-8	TGTGCCAGCAGCTTAGGTTTCCGGGCGGGGGGAAGCTACGAGCAGTACTTC	CASSLGFRAGGSYEQYF
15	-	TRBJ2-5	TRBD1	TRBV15	TGTGCCACCAGCCCAACGGTAGGGGGCCGGGAGACCCAGTACTTC	CATSPTVGGRETQYF
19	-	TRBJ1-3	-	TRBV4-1	TGCGCCAGCAGCCAAGAGTCGGTGCAAGCCGGAGCCTTAGGAAACACCATATATTTT	CASSQESVQAGALGNTIYF
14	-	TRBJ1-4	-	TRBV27	TGTGCCAGCAGTCTCACAGGGCCCTATGAAAAACTGTTTTTT	CASSLTGPYEKLFF
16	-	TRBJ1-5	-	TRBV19	TGTGCCAGTAGAACCCTCGGCGGGGGAGTTTTTCAGCCCCAGCATTTT	CASRTLGGGVFQPQHF
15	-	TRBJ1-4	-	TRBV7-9	TGTGCCAGCAGCTTAGTTCAGGGCTCTAATGAAAAACTGTTTTTT	CASSLVQGSNEKLFF
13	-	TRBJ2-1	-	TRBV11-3	TGTGCCAGCAGCTCTTCTAGCGCCGTTGAGCAGTTCTTC	CASSSSSAVEQFF
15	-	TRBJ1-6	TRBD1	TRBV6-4	TGTGCCAGCAGTGACTCGACACAGGGGGCATCACCCCTCCACTTT	CASSDSTQGASPLHF
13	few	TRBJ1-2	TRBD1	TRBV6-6	TGTGCCAGCGGGACAGGGTTAAACTATGGCTACACCTTC	CASGTGLNYGYTF
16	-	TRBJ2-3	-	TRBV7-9	TGTGCCAGCAGCTTAGGTAGTTTATCAGGGACAGATACGCAGTATTTT	CASSLGSLSGTDTQYF
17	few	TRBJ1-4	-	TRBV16	TGTGCCAGCAGCCAATCGATTTCGGCCACGACAAGAGAAAAACTGTTTTTT	CASSQSISATTREKLFF
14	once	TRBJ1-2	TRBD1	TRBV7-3	TGTGCCAGCAGCCCACCTCGGGACAGCCGGTCTCACACCTTC	CASSPPRDSRSHTF
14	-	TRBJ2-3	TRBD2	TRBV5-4	TGTGCCAGCAGCTCGCCTAGCGGGTTGGATACGCAGTATTTT	CASSSPSGLDTQYF
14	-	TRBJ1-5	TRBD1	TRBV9	TGTGCCAGCAGCGATGGACAGGGTAATCAGCCCCAGCATTTT	CASSDGQGNQPQHF
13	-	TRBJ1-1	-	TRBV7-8	TGTGCCAGCAGCTTACGGGGGACGACTGAAGCTTTCTTT	CASSLRGTTEAFF
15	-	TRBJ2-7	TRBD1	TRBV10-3	TGTGCCATCAGTGAGTCGGGACAGGGAATCTACGAGCAGTACTTC	CAISESGQGIYEQYF
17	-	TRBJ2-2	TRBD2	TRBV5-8	TGTGCCAGCAGCTCCTCTAGCGGCTTGCCGAACACCGGGGAGCTGTTTTTT	CASSSSSGLPNTGELFF
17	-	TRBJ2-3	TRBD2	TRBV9	TGTGCCAGCAGCGTAGGGCTGAAAGCGGGGGGCACAGATACGCAGTATTTT	CASSVGLKAGGTDTQYF
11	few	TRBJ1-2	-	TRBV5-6	TGTGCCAGCAGCAAGGACTTTGGCTACACCTTC	CASSKDFGYTF
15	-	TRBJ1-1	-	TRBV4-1	TGCGCCAGCAGCCAAGTGGGGGGGCGGCGGACTGAAGCTTTCTTT	CASSQVGGRRTEAFF
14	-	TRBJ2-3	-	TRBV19	TGTGCCAGTAGTATTGTACAGGGTACAGATACGCAGTATTTT	CASSIVQGTDTQYF
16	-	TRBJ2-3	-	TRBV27	TGTGCCAGCAGTCTCCTCCGCGGGGGCAACTCAGATACGCAGTATTTT	CASSLLRGGNSDTQYF
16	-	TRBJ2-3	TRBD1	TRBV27	TGTGCCAGCAGTTTATCGGGACAGGGGGCATTAGATACGCAGTATTTT	CASSLSGQGALDTQYF
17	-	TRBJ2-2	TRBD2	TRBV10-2	TGCGCCAGCAGTGACCTCGGGCGGGAGGGAAACACCGGGGAGCTGTTTTTT	CASSDLGREGNTGELFF
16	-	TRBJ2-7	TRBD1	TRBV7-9	TGTGCCAGCAGGCCCATGTCCGGGACAGGCTCCTACGAGCAGTACTTC	CASRPMSGTGSYEQYF
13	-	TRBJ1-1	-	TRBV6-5	TGTGCCAGCAGTTACCGGGGTAACACTGAAGCTTTCTTT	CASSYRGNTEAFF
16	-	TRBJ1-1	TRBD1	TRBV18	TGTGCCAGCTCACCACCGGGACAGGGAGGACACACTGAAGCTTTCTTT	CASSPPGQGGHTEAFF
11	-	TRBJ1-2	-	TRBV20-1	TGCAGCGCCGACGGGAACTATGGCTACACCTTC	CSADGNYGYTF
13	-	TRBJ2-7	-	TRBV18	TGTGCCAGCTCACCTACTGATTCCTACGAGCAGTACTTC	CASSPTDSYEQYF
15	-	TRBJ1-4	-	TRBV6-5	TGTGCCAGCAGTTACTCCGGGGGGGGTAACGAAAAACTGTTTTTT	CASSYSGGGNEKLFF
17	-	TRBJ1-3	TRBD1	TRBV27	TGTGCCAGCAGTTCCTTAAGGACAGGGAAGGCTGGAAACACCATATATTTT	CASSSLRTGKAGNTIYF
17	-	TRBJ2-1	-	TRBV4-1	TGCGCCAGCAGCCCCGTTTTATGGGCTAAGGTAGGCAATGAGCAGTTCTTC	CASSPVLWAKVGNEQFF
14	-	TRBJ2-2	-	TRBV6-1	TGTGCCAGCAGGGTCGAGGCCAACACCGGGGAGCTGTTTTTT	CASRVEANTGELFF
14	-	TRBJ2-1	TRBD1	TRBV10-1	TGCGCCAGCAGCGAGGGACAGTTGTACAATGAGCAGTTCTTC	CASSEGQLYNEQFF
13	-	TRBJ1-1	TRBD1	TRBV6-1	TGTGCCAGCAGTGCCGACAGGGACACTGAAGCTTTCTTT	CASSADRDTEAFF